These 18 T cell receptor beta chains came from one sample sequenced in a study of shared clonotypes between healthy human individuals. TCRdb keeps only in-frame clones here, not all; method: immunoSEQ multiplex PCR. This table has under 600,000 clones, roughly 79% appearing once. Material: PBMCs. These receptors were collected from a middle-aged woman in good health. Some clones in this sample may be carry-over from other donors' samples.

In the case of this clone: It is likely a read error, because the conserved phenylalanine at the end of the CDR3 is missing. The V gene is TRBV29-1, the J gene TRBJ1-1, with a weak D call TRBD1 (6 bases). CDR1 is SQVTM, CDR2 ANQGSEA, per germline. This CDR3 contains 14 residues. V was trimmed by 5 bases and J by 0 bases, leaving 13 bases between them. The CDR3 DNA sequence: TGCAGCGTTCAGGGAGGGACAATGAACACTGAAGCTTTCCTT. It yields the protein CSVQGGTMNTEAFL.

This clone showed up many times. The chain carries TRBV29-1 and TRBJ2-5; D remains unclear. Trimming took 2 bases from V and 5 from J, leaving 12 bases between them. The CDR3 length is 13 residues. Germline CDR1 and CDR2: SQVTM and ANQGSEA. In DNA, the CDR3 is TGCAGCGTTGAACGGCAGCCACTGGAGACCCAGTACTTC. The encoded protein is CSVERQPLETQYF.

As DNA, the CDR3 is TGCGCCAGCAGCCTCCTTAGCGGGATCAATGAGCAGTTCTTC. Residues: CASSLLSGINEQFF. The chain has TRBV4-3 and TRBJ2-1, with 8 bases identical to TRBD2. The CDR3 loop spans 14 amino acids. Germline CDR1 is LGHNA and CDR2 is YSLEER. V dropped 4 bases and J dropped 6; count of bases not matched to a gene: 5.

The CDR3 coding sequence is TGCGCCAGCAGCCCAAGGACAGGGCCAGATACGCAGTATTTT. Amino acids: CASSPRTGPDTQYF. This chain joins TRBV5-1 and TRBJ2-3; TRBD1 matches 8 bases. This CDR3 spans 14 amino acids. The germline V gene encodes CDR1 SGHRS and CDR2 YFSETQ. The V gene end was trimmed by 4 bases and the J gene end by 4 bases; junction bases not matched to a gene: 5.

Comment on this clone: With only one base between it and a far larger clone, this is likely a read error. The chain has TRBV5-6 and TRBJ1-5; D is uncertain. The CDR3 sequence is 14 residues long. The V gene's germline CDR1 is SGHDT and CDR2 YYEEEE. CDR3 nucleotide sequence: TGTGCCAGCAGCTTGGGGCCGGGAGAACAGCCCCGGCATTTT. Translation gives CASSLGPGEQPRHF.

This chain uses TRBV14 with TRBJ2-1; D perhaps matches TRBD2 (5 bases). The CDR3 totals 16 residues. The V gene's germline CDR1 is SGHDN and CDR2 FVKESK. The V gene lost 0 bases and the J gene lost 8 bases, with 17 bases spanning the gap. The CDR3 protein is CASSQEWGSGFDEQFF. The CDR3 DNA reads TGTGCCAGCAGCCAAGAATGGGGTTCGGGATTCGATGAGCAGTTCTTC.

This clone showed up just a few times. This chain uses TRBV6-1 with TRBJ1-5; D remains ambiguous. Between the trimmed V and J ends, which lost 1 base and 7 bases, there was a span of 8 bases. Germline V gene lookup returns CDR1 MNHNS and CDR2 SASEGT. The length of the CDR3 is 13 residues. For the CDR3, the DNA is TGTGCCAGCAGTGAAGGGGCGGGACAGCCCCAGCATTTT. It yields the protein CASSEGAGQPQHF.

This clone was seen more than once but under ten times. The rearrangement links TRBV28 to TRBJ1-1; the D gene is possibly TRBD1 (5 bases). Germline values: CDR1 MDHEN, CDR2 SYDVKM. V shed 1 base and J shed 0 bases, with 12 bases lying between them. The CDR3 totals 16 residues. CDR3 DNA: TGTGCCAGCAGTTTATCGGAGGGGCTGATGAACACTGAAGCTTTCTTT. Translating it yields CASSLSEGLMNTEAFF. The full variable domain, rest sourced from reference TRBV28 and TRBJ1-1, is DVKVTQSSRYLVKRTGEKVFLECVQDMDHENMFWYRQDPGLGLRLIYFSYDVKMKEKGDIPEGYSVSREKKERFSLILESASTNQTSMYLCASSLSEGLMNTEAFFGQGTRLTVV.

The rearrangement uses TRBV19 and TRBJ2-1, with 9 bases matching TRBD2. The germline V gene has CDR1 LNHDA and CDR2 SQIVND (reference sequence). This CDR3 has 15 residues. V was clipped by 5 bases and J by 2 bases; unmatched bases: 4. The chain's CDR3 is CASSGIAGAYNEQFF. CDR3 coding DNA: TGTGCCAGTAGTGGGATAGCGGGAGCCTACAATGAGCAGTTCTTC.

The chain combines TRBV19 with TRBJ1-5; D unresolved. Germline V gene sequence: CDR1 LNHDA, CDR2 SQIVND (reference sequence). V lost 6 bases and J lost 0, with 9 bases in between. The CDR3 loop spans 14 amino acids. The CDR3 here is CASRIPYSNQPQHF. CDR3 DNA: TGTGCCAGTAGAATACCATATAGCAATCAGCCCCAGCATTTT.

This chain joins TRBV5-4 and TRBJ2-7; 8 positions agree with TRBD1. Germline assignment: CDR1 SGHNT and CDR2 YYREEE (reference sequence). This CDR3 contains 14 residues. V lost 1 base to trimming and J lost 2 bases; unmatched junction nucleotides: 2. The CDR3 region has the DNA TGTGCCAGCAGCTTGTCGGACAGGGCCTACGAGCAGTACTTC. It is translated as CASSLSDRAYEQYF.

The chain couples TRBV10-2 to TRBJ2-1; TRBD2 aligns across 13 bases. After removal of 2 bases from V and 2 bases from J, the junction contained 0 bases not matched to a gene. Germline assignment: CDR1 WSHSY and CDR2 SAAADI. The CDR3 contains 16 residues. DNA for the CDR3: TGCGCCAGCAGTGAGGGACTAGCGGGAGCCTACAATGAGCAGTTCTTC. It yields the protein CASSEGLAGAYNEQFF.

This clone was counted once. The gene calls are TRBV6-1 and TRBJ1-2, with TRBD1 as a possible D gene (6 bases). V lost 4 bases and J 4 bases, leaving 13 bases between the germline ends. Germline CDR1 is MNHNS and CDR2 is SASEGT. The CDR3 loop spans 14 amino acids. CDR3 protein: CASSGGGQGYGYTF. DNA of the CDR3: TGTGCCAGCAGTGGGGGGGGACAAGGCTATGGCTACACCTTC.

To note about this clone: A read error may explain this, as a much larger clone is one base away. The chain joins TRBV30 to TRBJ1-4; 7 bases align to TRBD1. Trimming cost V 5 bases and J 8 bases; bases outside gene matches: 14. The germline V gene has CDR1 GTSNPN and CDR2 SVGIG (reference sequence). The CDR3 runs to 15 residues. CDR3: CAWGSQTGLREKLFF. In nucleotides, the CDR3 is TGTGCCTGGGGCTCCCAGACAGGGCTTAGGGAAAAACTGTTTTTT.

V gene TRBV2 combines with J gene TRBJ2-1, with 9 bases that match TRBD2. The CDR3 contains 13 residues. V shed 7 bases, J shed 3 bases, and the junction held 1 base outside the gene matches. Germline loops: CDR1 SNHLY, CDR2 FYNNEI. CDR3 coding DNA: TGTGCCAGCACTAGCGGGATCTACAATGAGCAGTTCTTC. It codes for CASTSGIYNEQFF.

The rearrangement joins TRBV5-1 to TRBJ2-5, with D unclear. Germline CDR1 SGHRS, CDR2 YFSETQ. CDR3 length: 13 amino acids. Trimming stripped 4 bases from V and 5 bases from J, with 12 bases between. CDR3 sequence reads: CASSQAVPETQYF. CDR3 bases: TGCGCCAGCAGCCAAGCTGTCCCGGAGACCCAGTACTTC.

The V call is TRBV2, the J call TRBJ1-1; TRBD1 agrees at 9 bases. The ends lost 7 bases at V and 5 bases at J; junction bases unmatched: 5. This CDR3 has 13 residues. Germline-derived CDR1 and CDR2 are SNHLY and FYNNEI. CDR3 nucleotides: TGTGCCAGCACCGGGACAGGGAGGACTGAAGCTTTCTTT. Amino acid sequence: CASTGTGRTEAFF. Drawing the rest from reference TRBV2 and TRBJ1-1, the complete variable domain is EPEVTQTPSHQVTQMGQEVILRCVPISNHLYFYWYRQILGQKVEFLVSFYNNEISEKSEIFDDQFSVERPDGSNFTLKIRSTKLEDSAMYFCASTGTGRTEAFFGQGTRLTVV.

This clone was seen only once. The V call is TRBV5-1, the J call TRBJ2-7; D is perhaps TRBD1 (6 bases). Per germline, CDR1 SGHRS and CDR2 YFSETQ. The germline V and J ends were trimmed by 4 bases and 6 bases, with 17 bases remaining between them. The CDR3 contains 14 residues. As DNA, the CDR3 is TGCGCCAGCAGCCCCCAACAGGGTTCGGTCGAGCAGTACTTC. It encodes CASSPQQGSVEQYF.